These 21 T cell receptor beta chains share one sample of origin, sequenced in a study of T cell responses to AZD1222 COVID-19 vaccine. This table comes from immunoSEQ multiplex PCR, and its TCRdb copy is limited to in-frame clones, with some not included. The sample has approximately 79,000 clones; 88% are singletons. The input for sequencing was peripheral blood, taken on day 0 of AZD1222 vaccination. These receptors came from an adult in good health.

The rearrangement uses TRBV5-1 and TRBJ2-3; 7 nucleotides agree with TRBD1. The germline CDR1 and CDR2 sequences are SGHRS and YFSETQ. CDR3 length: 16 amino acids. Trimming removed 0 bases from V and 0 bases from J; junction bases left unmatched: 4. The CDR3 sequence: CASSLVSGQSTDTQYF. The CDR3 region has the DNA TGCGCCAGCAGCTTGGTATCGGGACAGAGCACAGATACGCAGTATTTT.

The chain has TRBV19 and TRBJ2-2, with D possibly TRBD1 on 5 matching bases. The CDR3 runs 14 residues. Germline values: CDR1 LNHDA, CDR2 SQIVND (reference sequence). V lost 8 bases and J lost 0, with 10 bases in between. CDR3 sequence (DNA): TGTGCCAGTTTTGACAGAGCGAACACCGGGGAGCTGTTTTTT. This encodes CASFDRANTGELFF.

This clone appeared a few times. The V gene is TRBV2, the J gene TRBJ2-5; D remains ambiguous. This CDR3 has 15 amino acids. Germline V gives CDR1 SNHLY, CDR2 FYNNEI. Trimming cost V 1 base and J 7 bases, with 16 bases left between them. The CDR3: CASSEVRADRATQYF. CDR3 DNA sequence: TGTGCCAGCAGTGAAGTCAGAGCCGACCGAGCGACCCAGTACTTC.

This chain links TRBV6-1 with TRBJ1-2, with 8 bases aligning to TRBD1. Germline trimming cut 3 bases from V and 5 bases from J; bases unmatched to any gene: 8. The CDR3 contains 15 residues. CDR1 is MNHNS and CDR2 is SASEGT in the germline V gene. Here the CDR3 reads CASSDPAGGEYGYTF. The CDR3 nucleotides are TGTGCCAGCAGTGATCCAGCAGGGGGCGAGTATGGCTACACCTTC.

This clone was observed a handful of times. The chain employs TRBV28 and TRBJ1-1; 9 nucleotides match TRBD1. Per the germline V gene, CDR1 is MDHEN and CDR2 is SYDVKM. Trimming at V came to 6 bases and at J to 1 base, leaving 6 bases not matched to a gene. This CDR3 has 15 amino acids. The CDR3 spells CASRYTGGRNTEAFF. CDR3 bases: TGTGCCAGCAGATATACAGGGGGCAGGAACACTGAAGCTTTCTTT.

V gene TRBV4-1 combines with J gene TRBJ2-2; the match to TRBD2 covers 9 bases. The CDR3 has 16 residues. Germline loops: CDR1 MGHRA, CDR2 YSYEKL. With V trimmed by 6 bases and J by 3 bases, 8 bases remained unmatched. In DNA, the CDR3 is TGCGCCAGCAGTATTAGCGGGAGTGGAGACACCGGGGAGCTGTTTTTT. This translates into CASSISGSGDTGELFF.

The CDR3 DNA reads as TGTGCCAGCAGCGTAGATAACTACGAGCAGTACTTC. It codes for CASSVDNYEQYF. The V and J genes are TRBV9 and TRBJ2-7; unclear D gene. This CDR3 contains 12 residues. V was trimmed by 0 bases and J by 3 bases, leaving 4 bases between them. The germline V gene encodes CDR1 SGDLS and CDR2 YYNGEE.

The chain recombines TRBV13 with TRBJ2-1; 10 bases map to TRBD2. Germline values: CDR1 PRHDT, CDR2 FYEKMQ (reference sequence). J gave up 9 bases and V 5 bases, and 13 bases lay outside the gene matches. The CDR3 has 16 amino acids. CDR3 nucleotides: TGTGCCAGCAGCCCGATGGGGCTAGCGGGAGTGACTGAGCAGTTCTTC. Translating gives CASSPMGLAGVTEQFF.

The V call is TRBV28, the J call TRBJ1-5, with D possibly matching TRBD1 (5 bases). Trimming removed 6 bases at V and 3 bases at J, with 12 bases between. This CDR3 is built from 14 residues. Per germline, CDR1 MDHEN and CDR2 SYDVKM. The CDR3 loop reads CASSLSGPNQPQHF. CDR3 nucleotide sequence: TGTGCCAGCAGCTTGTCGGGGCCCAATCAGCCCCAGCATTTT.

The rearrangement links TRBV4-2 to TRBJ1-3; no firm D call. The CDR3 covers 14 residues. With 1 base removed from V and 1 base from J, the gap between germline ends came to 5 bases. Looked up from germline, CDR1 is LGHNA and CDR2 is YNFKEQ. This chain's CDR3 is CASSQVTSGNTIYF. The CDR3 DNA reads TGTGCCAGCAGCCAAGTTACGTCTGGAAACACCATATATTTT.

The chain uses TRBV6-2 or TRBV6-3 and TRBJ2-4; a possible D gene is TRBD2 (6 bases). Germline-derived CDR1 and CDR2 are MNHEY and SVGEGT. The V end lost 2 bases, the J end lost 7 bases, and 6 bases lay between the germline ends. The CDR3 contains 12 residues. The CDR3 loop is CASSYLANIQYF. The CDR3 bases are TGTGCCAGCAGTTACCTAGCGAACATTCAGTACTTC.

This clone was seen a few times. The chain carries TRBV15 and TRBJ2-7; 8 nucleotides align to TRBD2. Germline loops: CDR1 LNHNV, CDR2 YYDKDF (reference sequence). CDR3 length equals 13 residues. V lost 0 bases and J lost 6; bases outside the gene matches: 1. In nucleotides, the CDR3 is TGTGCCACCAGCAGAGATGCGGGGGGCGAGCAGTACTTC. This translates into CATSRDAGGEQYF.

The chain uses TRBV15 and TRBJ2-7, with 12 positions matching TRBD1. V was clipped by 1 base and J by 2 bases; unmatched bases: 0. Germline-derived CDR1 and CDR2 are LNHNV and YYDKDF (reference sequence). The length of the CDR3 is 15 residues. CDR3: CATSRGDRGPYEQYF. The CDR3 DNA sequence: TGTGCCACCAGCAGAGGGGACAGGGGGCCCTACGAGCAGTACTTC.

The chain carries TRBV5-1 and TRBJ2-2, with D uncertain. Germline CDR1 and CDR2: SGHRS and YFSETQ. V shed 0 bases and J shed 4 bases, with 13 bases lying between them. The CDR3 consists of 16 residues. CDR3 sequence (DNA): TGCGCCAGCAGCTTGGATCCTACCATGGGCACCGGGGAGCTGTTTTTT. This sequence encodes CASSLDPTMGTGELFF. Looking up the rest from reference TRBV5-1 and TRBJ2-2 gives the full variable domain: KAGVTQTPRYLIKTRGQQVTLSCSPISGHRSVSWYQQTPGQGLQFLFEYFSETQRNKGNFPGRFSGRQFSNSRSEMNVSTLELGDSALYLCASSLDPTMGTGELFFGEGSRLTVL.

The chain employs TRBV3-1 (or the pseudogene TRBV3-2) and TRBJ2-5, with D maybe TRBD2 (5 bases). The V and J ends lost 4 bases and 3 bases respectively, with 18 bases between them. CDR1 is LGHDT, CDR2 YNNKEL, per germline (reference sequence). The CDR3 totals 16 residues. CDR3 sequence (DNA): TGTGCCAGCAGCCCAACTCGGGGTGTGGGGAAAGAGACCCAGTACTTC. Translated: CASSPTRGVGKETQYF.

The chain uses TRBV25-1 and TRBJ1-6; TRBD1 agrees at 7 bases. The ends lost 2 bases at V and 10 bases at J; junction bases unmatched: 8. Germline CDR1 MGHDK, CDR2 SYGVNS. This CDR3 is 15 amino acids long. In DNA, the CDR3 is TGTGCCAGCAGTGAAACCGGGACAGCCAGATCACCCCTCCACTTT. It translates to CASSETGTARSPLHF.

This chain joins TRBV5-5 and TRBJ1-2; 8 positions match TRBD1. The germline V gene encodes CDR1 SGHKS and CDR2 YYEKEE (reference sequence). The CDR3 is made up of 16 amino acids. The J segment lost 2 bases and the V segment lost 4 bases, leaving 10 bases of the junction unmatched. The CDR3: CASSLGPGGENYGYTF. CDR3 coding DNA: TGTGCCAGCAGCCTAGGTCCAGGGGGCGAGAACTATGGCTACACCTTC. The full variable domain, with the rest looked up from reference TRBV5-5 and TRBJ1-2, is DAGVTQSPTHLIKTRGQQVTLRCSPISGHKSVSWYQQVLGQGPQFIFQYYEKEERGRGNFPDRFSARQFPNYSSELNVNALLLGDSALYLCASSLGPGGENYGYTFGSGTRLTVV.

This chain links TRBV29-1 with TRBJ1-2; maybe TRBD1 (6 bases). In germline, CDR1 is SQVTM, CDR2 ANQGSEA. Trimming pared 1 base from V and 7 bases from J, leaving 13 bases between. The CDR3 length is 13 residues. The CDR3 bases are TGCAGCGTTGAAGGGACAGCACATGGTGGCTACACCTTC. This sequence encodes CSVEGTAHGGYTF.

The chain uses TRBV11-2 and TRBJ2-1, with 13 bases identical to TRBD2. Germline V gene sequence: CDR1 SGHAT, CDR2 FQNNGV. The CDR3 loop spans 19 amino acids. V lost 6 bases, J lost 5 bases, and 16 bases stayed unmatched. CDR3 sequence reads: CASRRLGTSGTRLDNEQFF. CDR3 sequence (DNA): TGTGCCAGCAGACGTCTCGGGACTAGCGGGACGAGGTTGGACAATGAGCAGTTCTTC.

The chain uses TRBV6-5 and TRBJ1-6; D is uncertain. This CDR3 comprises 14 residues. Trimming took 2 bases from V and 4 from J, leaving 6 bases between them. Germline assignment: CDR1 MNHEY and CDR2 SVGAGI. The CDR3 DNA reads TGTGCCAGCAGTTACGGAAAGTATAATTCACCCCTCCACTTT. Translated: CASSYGKYNSPLHF.

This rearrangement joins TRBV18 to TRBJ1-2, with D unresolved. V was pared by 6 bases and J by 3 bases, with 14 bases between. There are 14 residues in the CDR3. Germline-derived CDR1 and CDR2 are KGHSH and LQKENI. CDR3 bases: TGTGCCAGCTCCCCCGCGGCAGATCACTATGGCTACACCTTC. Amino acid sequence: CASSPAADHYGYTF.